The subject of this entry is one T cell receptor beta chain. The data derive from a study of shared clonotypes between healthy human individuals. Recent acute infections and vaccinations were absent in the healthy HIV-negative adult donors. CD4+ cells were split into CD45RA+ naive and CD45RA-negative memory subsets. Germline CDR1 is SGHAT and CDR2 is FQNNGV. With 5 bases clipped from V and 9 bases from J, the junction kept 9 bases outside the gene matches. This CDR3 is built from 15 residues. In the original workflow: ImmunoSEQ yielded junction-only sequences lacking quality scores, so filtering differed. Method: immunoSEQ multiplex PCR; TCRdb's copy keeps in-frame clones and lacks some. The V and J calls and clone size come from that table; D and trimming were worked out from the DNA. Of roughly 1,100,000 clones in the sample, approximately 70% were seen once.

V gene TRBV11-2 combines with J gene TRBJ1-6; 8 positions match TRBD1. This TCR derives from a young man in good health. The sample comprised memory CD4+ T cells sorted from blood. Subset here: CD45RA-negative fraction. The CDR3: CASSQRGQGASPLHF. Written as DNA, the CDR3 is TGTGCCAGCAGCCAGAGGGGGCAGGGGGCTTCACCCCTCCACTTT.